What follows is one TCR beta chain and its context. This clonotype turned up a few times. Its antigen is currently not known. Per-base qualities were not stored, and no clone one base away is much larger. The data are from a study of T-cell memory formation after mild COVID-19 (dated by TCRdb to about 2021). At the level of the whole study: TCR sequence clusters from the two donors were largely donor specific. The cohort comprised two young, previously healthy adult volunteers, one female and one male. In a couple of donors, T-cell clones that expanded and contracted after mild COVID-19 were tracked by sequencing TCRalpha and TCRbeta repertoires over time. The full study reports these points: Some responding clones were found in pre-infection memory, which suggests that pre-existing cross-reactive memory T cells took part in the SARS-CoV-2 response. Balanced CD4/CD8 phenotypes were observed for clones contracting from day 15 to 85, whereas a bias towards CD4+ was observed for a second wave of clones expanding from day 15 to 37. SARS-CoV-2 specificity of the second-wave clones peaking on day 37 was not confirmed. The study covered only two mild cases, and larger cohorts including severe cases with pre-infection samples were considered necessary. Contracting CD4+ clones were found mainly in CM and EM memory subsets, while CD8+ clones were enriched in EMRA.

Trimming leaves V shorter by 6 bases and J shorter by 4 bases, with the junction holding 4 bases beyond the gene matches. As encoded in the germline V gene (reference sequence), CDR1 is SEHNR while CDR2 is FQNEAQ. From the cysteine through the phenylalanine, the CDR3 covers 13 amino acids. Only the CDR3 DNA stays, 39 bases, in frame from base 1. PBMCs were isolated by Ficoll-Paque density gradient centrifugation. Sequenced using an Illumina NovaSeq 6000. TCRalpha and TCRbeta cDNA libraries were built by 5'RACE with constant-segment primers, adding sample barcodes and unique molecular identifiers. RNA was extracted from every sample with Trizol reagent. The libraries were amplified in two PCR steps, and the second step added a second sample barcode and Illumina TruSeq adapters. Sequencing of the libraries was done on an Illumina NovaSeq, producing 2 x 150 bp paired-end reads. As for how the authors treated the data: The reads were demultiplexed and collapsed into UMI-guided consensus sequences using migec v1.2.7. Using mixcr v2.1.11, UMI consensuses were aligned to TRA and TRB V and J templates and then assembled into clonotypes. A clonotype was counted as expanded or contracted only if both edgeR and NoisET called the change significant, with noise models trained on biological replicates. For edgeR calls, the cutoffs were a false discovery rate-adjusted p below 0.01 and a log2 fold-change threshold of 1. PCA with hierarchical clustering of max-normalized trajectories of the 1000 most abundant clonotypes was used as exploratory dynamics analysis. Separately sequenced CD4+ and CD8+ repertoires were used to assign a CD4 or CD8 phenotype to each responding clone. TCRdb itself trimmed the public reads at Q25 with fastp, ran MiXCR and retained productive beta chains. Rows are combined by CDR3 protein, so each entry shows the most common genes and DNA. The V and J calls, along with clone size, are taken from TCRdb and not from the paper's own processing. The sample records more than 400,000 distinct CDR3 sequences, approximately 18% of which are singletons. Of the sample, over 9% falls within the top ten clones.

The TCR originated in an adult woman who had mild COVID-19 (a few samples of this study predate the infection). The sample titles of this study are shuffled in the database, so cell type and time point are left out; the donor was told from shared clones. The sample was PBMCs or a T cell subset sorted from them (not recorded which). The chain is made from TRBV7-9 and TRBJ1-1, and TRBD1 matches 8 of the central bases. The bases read TGTGCCAGCAGTAATCAGGGGGCCACTGAAGCTTTCTTT. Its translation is CASSNQGATEAFF. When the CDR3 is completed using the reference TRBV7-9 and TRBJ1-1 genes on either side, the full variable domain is DTGVSQNPRHKITKRGQNVTFRCDPISEHNRLYWYRQTLGQGPEFLTYFQNEAQLEKSRLLSDRFSAERPKGSFSTLEIQRTEQGDSAMYLCASSNQGATEAFFGQGTRLTVV.